Following are 4 T cell receptor beta chains from one sample sequenced in a study of long-term antiretroviral therapy in people with HIV. Researchers report immunoSEQ v3.0 was run at survey level. Profiled with immunoSEQ multiplex PCR; TCRdb holds only in-frame clones, not every one. This repertoire shows over 30,000 clones, 70% to 80% found once; its top ten account for around 7.4%. The material was unsorted PBMCs, obtained 2 years after starting antiretroviral therapy. The receptors come from a woman between 45 and 65 years old with HIV.

This sequence joins TRBV6-6 and TRBJ1-1; a weak D match, TRBD1 (5 bases). Trimming left V 8 bases short and J 2 bases short, with 9 bases between. The germline V gene has CDR1 MNHNY and CDR2 SVGAGI (reference sequence). There are 12 residues in the CDR3. In DNA, the CDR3 is TGTGCCAGCGGGGGAACAAACACTGAAGCTTTCTTT. Its translation is CASGGTNTEAFF.

V gene TRBV5-8 combines with J gene TRBJ2-1; possible D gene TRBD2, 7 bases. The CDR3 totals 14 residues. V gave up 1 base and J gave up 4 bases, with 9 bases separating them. The germline V gene encodes CDR1 SGHTS and CDR2 YDEGEE. The CDR3 DNA reads TGTGCCAGCAGCTTGAAGGGGGGGTACAATGAGCAGTTCTTC. As protein: CASSLKGGYNEQFF.

CDR3 in amino acids: CASSLAYSGEMNEQFF. The CDR3, as DNA: TGTGCCAGCAGCTTAGCGTATAGCGGGGAGATGAATGAGCAGTTCTTC. The chain carries TRBV7-8 and TRBJ2-1, with TRBD2 matching 8 bases. The V and J ends lost 0 bases and 7 bases, in that order; junction bases with no gene match: 8. Germline V CDR1 and CDR2: SGHVS, FQNEAQ. This CDR3 has 16 amino acids.

CDR3 coding DNA: TGTGCCTCTATACTGGGGTACACTGAAGCTTTCTTT. Its protein is CASILGYTEAFF. The chain has TRBV30 and TRBJ1-1; D uncertain. V was shortened by 7 bases and J by 3 bases, with 12 bases between the two germline ends. The CDR3 runs to 12 residues. In germline, CDR1 is GTSNPN, CDR2 SVGIG (reference sequence).